This TCR beta chain was observed in a study of blood T cells in healthy people across ages. This CDR3 is built from 13 residues. CDR1 is SGHVS and CDR2 is FQNEAQ in the germline V gene. V lost 8 bases to trimming and J lost 10 bases; unmatched junction nucleotides: 9. Study-wide points: Shifts in expanded clonotypes may have been confounded by donor CMV status, which was unknown.

Worth noting for this clonotype: Its antigen is still unknown.

A sample-barcoded 5' primer and a J-beta primer mix were used in a second PCR of roughly 7 to 11 cycles. TCRdb ran MiXCR on the 5' RACE reads and lists one entry per CDR3 protein. The sample has fewer than 700,000 distinct CDR3 sequences, around half seen once. The sequence was obtained from a man at least 80 years old in good health. This chain joins TRBV7-8 and TRBJ2-1, with 9 bases fitting TRBD2. The sample consisted of blood. CDR3 protein: CASGRGGRGEQFF. The CDR3 nucleotides are TGTGCCAGCGGACGCGGCGGGAGGGGGGAGCAGTTCTTC.